This entry lists 15 T cell receptor beta chains sequenced from one sample in a study of blood T cell repertoires in COVID-19. Here immunoSEQ multiplex PCR was the method, and the copy in TCRdb shows in-frame clones only, minus some. The data hold about 150,000 clones, with around 83% observed a single time. Sequencing used peripheral blood. These receptors were obtained from a woman aged 45-60 years with acute or convalescent COVID-19.

The V and J genes are TRBV23-1 and TRBJ1-5; D is unresolved. TRBV23-1 is an open reading frame whose function is uncertain. The CDR3 spans 18 residues. V lost 0 bases and J lost 5, with 20 bases in between. CDR3 nucleotides: TGCGCCAGCAGTCAATCGTGGGTATGGAGGAATTACCATCAGCCCCAGCATTTT. It encodes CASSQSWVWRNYHQPQHF.

J is TRBJ2-7 and V is TRBV7-3, with 10 nucleotides matching TRBD2. V lost 1 base and J lost 4; bases outside the gene matches: 7. The CDR3 is made up of 16 amino acids. Germline values: CDR1 SGHTA, CDR2 FQGTGA. The CDR3 region is CASSLRIAGGLYEQYF. The CDR3, as DNA: TGTGCCAGCAGCTTAAGGATAGCGGGAGGTCTGTACGAGCAGTACTTC.

V and J are TRBV19 and TRBJ1-5, with TRBD1 matching 7 bases. V lost 9 bases to trimming and J lost 7 bases; unmatched junction nucleotides: 6. The CDR3 is 12 residues long. Germline lookup yields CDR1 LNHDA and CDR2 SQIVND (reference sequence). This chain's CDR3 is CASGTGAQPQHF. CDR3 coding DNA: TGTGCCAGCGGCACAGGGGCGCAGCCCCAGCATTTT.

The V call is TRBV5-1, the J call TRBJ2-5; TRBD1 aligns across 7 bases. The CDR3 is made up of 14 amino acids. Germline values: CDR1 SGHRS, CDR2 YFSETQ. V shed 4 bases and J 1 base; nucleotides not matched to a gene: 4. This CDR3 is CASSTGTAQETQYF. The CDR3 DNA follows: TGCGCCAGCAGCACCGGGACAGCCCAAGAGACCCAGTACTTC.

The rearrangement joins TRBV10-3 to TRBJ1-5; 8 bases are a match to TRBD1. Looked up from germline, CDR1 is ENHRY and CDR2 is SYGVKD. V shed 4 bases, J shed 1 base, and the junction held 6 bases outside the gene matches. This CDR3 is 16 amino acids long. For the CDR3, the DNA is TGTGCCATCAGTGCTCAGGGGGCGGCGAGCAATCAGCCCCAGCATTTT. Translating gives CAISAQGAASNQPQHF.

This chain links TRBV7-2 with TRBJ1-1, with D unresolved. Trimming stripped 8 bases from V and 0 bases from J, with 13 bases between. CDR1 is SGHTA and CDR2 is FQGNSA in the germline V gene. CDR3 length: 14 amino acids. The CDR3 DNA follows: TGTGCCAGCTCCTTGGGCGGGATGAACACTGAAGCTTTCTTT. Translated, it gives CASSLGGMNTEAFF.

J is TRBJ1-2 and V is TRBV18, with D maybe TRBD1 (5 bases). This CDR3 has 15 amino acids. Trimming removed 0 bases from V and 3 bases from J, with 11 bases in between. The germline V gene encodes CDR1 KGHSH and CDR2 LQKENI. CDR3: CASSPPVKGYYGYTF. Written as DNA, the CDR3 is TGTGCCAGCTCACCACCGGTGAAGGGGTACTATGGCTACACCTTC.

The chain couples TRBV6-1 to TRBJ2-1; D gene unclear. The CDR3 consists of 14 residues. V lost 1 base to trimming and J lost 4 bases, with 8 bases between them. Germline V lookup: CDR1 MNHNS, CDR2 SASEGT. The CDR3 region has the DNA TGTGCCAGCAGTGAAGGCTGGAGATACAATGAGCAGTTCTTC. This translates into CASSEGWRYNEQFF.

This clone showed up just a few times. The sample carries other DNA sequences with the same CDR3. This chain uses TRBV19 with TRBJ1-6; maybe TRBD1 (5 bases). Germline V CDR1 and CDR2: LNHDA, SQIVND (reference sequence). The CDR3 runs to 12 residues. Trimming took off 5 bases at V and 10 bases at J, with 9 bases between the two ends. The chain's CDR3 is CASSGGNSPLHF. In DNA, the CDR3 is TGTGCCAGTAGTGGGGGGAACTCACCCCTCCACTTT.

This sequence joins TRBV19 and TRBJ1-2, with 7 positions matching TRBD1. This CDR3 has 16 amino acids. Germline V gene lookup returns CDR1 LNHDA and CDR2 SQIVND (reference sequence). Unmatched junction bases numbered 14, after V lost 6 bases and J lost 4 bases. The CDR3 here is CASRTGTGFMGYGYTF. The CDR3 DNA reads TGTGCCAGTAGGACAGGGACCGGTTTTATGGGCTATGGCTACACCTTC.

This chain connects TRBV6-5 to TRBJ1-1; D is perhaps TRBD1 (6 bases). The CDR3 covers 15 residues. Per germline, CDR1 MNHEY and CDR2 SVGAGI. V lost 7 bases and J lost 1, with 16 bases in between. The CDR3 bases are TGTGCCAGCAACCTTCCGGGGGGCCGGAACACTGAAGCTTTCTTT. Amino acids: CASNLPGGRNTEAFF.

In this sample, this clone turned up once. The chain uses TRBV3-1 (or the pseudogene TRBV3-2) and TRBJ2-6; D unclear. Trimming stripped 0 bases from V and 0 bases from J, with 6 bases between. Per germline, CDR1 LGHDT and CDR2 YNNKEL (reference sequence). This CDR3 has 16 amino acids. The CDR3 nucleotides are TGTGCCAGCAGCCAAGATCTCCCCTCTGGGGCCAACGTCCTGACTTTC. Translating it yields CASSQDLPSGANVLTF.

The chain employs TRBV13 and TRBJ2-7, with D possibly matching TRBD1 (6 bases). The CDR3 has 13 amino acids. The V and J ends lost 1 base and 5 bases respectively, with 9 bases between them. Germline CDR1 reads PRHDT; CDR2 reads FYEKMQ (reference sequence). This CDR3 is CASSLDRANEQYF. In nucleotides, the CDR3 is TGTGCCAGCAGCTTAGACAGGGCTAACGAGCAGTACTTC.

The rearrangement joins TRBV6-2 or TRBV6-3 to TRBJ1-3; 8 bases map to TRBD1. The junction had 5 bases not matched to a gene; V was cut back by 2 bases and J by 2 bases. Germline V gene lookup returns CDR1 MNHEY and CDR2 SVGEGT. This CDR3 contains 16 residues. The DNA for the CDR3 is TGTGCCAGCAGTTACCCCCCGGACAGGGCTGGAAACACCATATATTTT. It translates to CASSYPPDRAGNTIYF.

The chain uses TRBV6-5 and TRBJ1-4; perhaps TRBD1 as D (5 bases). This CDR3 region has 11 residues. The V end was cut by 8 bases, the J end by 7 bases, with 8 bases between. CDR1 and CDR2 (germline): MNHEY, SVGAGI. CDR3 nucleotides: TGTGCCAGCCGAAGGGGTGAAAAACTGTTTTTT. Translation: CASRRGEKLFF.